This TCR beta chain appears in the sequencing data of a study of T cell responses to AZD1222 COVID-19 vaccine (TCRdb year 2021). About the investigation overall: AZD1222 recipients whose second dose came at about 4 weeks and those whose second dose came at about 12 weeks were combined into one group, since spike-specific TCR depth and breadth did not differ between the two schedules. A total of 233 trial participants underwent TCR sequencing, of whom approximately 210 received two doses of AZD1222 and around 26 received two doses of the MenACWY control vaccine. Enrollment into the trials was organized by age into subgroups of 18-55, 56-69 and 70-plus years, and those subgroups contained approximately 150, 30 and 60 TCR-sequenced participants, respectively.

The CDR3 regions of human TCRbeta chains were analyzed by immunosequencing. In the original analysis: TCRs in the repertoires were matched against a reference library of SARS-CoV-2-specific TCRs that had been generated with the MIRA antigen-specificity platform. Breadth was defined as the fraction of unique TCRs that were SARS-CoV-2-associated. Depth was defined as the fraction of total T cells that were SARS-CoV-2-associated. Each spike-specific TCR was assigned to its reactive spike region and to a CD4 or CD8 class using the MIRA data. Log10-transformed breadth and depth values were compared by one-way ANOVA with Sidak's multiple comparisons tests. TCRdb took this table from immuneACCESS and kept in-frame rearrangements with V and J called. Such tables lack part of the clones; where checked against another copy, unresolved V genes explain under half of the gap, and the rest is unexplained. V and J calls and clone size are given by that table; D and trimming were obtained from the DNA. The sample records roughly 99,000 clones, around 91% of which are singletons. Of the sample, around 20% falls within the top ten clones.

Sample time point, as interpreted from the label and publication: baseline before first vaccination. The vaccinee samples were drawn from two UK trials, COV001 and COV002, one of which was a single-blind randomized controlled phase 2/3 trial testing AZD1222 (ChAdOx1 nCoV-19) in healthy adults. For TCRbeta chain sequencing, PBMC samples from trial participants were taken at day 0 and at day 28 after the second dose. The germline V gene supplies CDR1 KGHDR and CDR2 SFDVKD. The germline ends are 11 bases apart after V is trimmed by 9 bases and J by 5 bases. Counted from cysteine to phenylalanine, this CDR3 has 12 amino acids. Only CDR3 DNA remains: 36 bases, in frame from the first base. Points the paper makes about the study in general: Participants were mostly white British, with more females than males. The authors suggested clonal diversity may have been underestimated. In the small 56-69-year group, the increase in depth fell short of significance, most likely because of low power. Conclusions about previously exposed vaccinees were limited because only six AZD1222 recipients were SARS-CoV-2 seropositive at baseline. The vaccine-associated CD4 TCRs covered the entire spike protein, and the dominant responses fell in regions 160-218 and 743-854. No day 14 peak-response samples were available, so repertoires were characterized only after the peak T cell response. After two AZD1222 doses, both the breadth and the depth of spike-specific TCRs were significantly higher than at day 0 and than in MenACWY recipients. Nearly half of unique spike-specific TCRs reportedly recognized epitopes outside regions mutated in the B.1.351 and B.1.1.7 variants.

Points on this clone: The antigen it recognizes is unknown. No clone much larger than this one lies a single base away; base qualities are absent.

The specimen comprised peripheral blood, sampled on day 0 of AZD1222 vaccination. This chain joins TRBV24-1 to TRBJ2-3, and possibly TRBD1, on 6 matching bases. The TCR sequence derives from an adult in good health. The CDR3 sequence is CATQGTRDTQYF. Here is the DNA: TGTGCCACCCAAGGGACACGAGATACGCAGTATTTT.